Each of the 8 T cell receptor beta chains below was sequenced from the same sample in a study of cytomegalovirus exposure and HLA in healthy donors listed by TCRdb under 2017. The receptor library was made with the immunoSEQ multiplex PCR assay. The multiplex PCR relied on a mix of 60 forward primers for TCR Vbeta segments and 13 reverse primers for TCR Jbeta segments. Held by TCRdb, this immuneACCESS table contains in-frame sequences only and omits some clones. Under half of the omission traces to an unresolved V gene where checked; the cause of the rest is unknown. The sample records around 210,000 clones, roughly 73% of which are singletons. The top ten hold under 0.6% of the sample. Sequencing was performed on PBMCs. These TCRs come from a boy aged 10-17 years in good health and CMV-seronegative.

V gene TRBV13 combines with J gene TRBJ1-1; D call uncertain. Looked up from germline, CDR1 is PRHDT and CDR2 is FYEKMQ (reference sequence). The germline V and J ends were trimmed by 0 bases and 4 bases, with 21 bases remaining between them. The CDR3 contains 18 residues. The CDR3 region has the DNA TGTGCCAGCAGCTTAGGAGCACTTTATCGCCCCTTGAGCACTGAAGCTTTCTTT. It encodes CASSLGALYRPLSTEAFF.

The CDR3 DNA is TGTGCCAGCAGCCTCAGTGGCACTGAAGCTTTCTTT. This translates into CASSLSGTEAFF. V usage is TRBV7-9 and J usage is TRBJ1-1, with unresolved D. In germline, CDR1 is SEHNR, CDR2 FQNEAQ (reference sequence). The CDR3 runs 12 residues. Trimming took off 5 bases at V and 4 bases at J, with 8 bases between the two ends.

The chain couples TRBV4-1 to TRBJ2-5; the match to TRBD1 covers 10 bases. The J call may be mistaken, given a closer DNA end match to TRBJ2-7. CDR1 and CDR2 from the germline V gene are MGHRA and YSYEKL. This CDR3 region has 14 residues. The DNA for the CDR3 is TGCGCCAGCAGCCTCGGGACAGGGGCCTACGAGCAGTACTTC. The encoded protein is CASSLGTGAYEQYF.

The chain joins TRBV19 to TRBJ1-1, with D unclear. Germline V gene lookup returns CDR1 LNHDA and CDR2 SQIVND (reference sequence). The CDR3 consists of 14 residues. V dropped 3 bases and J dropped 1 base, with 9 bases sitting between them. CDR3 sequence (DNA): TGTGCCAGTAGTATTTCCCCCAAGAACACTGAAGCTTTCTTT. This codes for CASSISPKNTEAFF.

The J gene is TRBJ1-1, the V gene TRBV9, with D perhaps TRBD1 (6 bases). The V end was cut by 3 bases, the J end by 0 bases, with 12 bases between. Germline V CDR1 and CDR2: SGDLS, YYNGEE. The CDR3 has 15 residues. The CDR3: CASSAAGDMNTEAFF. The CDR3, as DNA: TGTGCCAGCAGCGCCGCAGGGGATATGAACACTGAAGCTTTCTTT.

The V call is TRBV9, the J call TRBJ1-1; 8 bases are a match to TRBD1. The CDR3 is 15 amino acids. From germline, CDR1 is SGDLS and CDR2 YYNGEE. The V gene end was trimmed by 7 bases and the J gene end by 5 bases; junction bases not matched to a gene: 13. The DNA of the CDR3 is TGTGCCAGCGGTCAGGGGGCAGATCTGGGAACTGAAGCTTTCTTT. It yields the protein CASGQGADLGTEAFF.

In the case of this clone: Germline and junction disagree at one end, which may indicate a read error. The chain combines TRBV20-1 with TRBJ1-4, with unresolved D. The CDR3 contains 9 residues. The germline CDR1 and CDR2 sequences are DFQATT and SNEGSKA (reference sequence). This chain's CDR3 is CSARDGEIF. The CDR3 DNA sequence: TGCAGTGCTAGAGATGGGGAGATTTTT.

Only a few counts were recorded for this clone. CDR3 amino acids: CASGRIYGYTF. The CDR3 nucleotides are TGTGCCAGCGGGCGCATCTATGGCTACACCTTC. The rearrangement joins TRBV2 to TRBJ1-2; D call uncertain. From germline, CDR1 is SNHLY and CDR2 FYNNEI. The CDR3 spans 11 residues. Trimming removed 8 bases at V and 4 bases at J, with 8 bases between.